This TCR beta chain was identified during a study of blood T cell repertoires in COVID-19. As handled by the study authors: Estimates of nucleated cell counts were drawn from the amplification of reference gene primers. The protocol was immunoSEQ multiplex PCR, while the TCRdb copy is restricted to in-frame clones and leaves out a portion. Clone size and the V and J calls come from that table; the DNA yielded D and trimming. This table has about 150,000 clones, about four fifths appearing once. The germline gives CDR1 KGHDR, CDR2 SFDVKD. The CDR3 spans 16 residues. The germline V and J ends were trimmed by 8 bases and 4 bases, with 20 bases remaining between them.

The specimen sequenced was peripheral blood. The TCR was taken from a human donor with acute or convalescent COVID-19. The donor label of this sample is uncertain. The genes are TRBV24-1 and TRBJ2-1; the D gene is possibly TRBD1 (6 bases). CDR3 DNA sequence: TGTGCCACCATTCCCCGAGGCCAGGGGCTATACAATGAGCAGTTCTTC. Its protein product is CATIPRGQGLYNEQFF.